A single sample gave rise to the 6 T cell receptor beta chains below, sequenced in a study of blood T cell repertoires in COVID-19. The assay was immunoSEQ multiplex PCR, and TCRdb's table has in-frame clones only and misses some. The data contain some 290,000 clones, just under 90% of them singletons. Source material: peripheral blood. The receptors originated from a woman in her twenties or thirties with COVID-19, enrolled during active disease.

The chain joins TRBV27 to TRBJ2-1, with 9 bases identical to TRBD2. This CDR3 comprises 16 residues. The V gene end was trimmed by 10 bases and the J gene end by 5 bases; junction bases not matched to a gene: 15. Germline V CDR1 and CDR2: MNHEY, SMNVEV (reference sequence). CDR3 amino acids: CAIGNRVAGADNEQFF. The DNA of the CDR3 is TGTGCCATCGGAAATCGGGTAGCGGGGGCCGACAATGAGCAGTTCTTC.

This chain links TRBV7-9 with TRBJ1-1; a weak D match, TRBD1 (5 bases). CDR3 length equals 15 residues. V lost 5 bases and J lost 3, with 16 bases in between. Germline CDR1 reads SEHNR; CDR2 reads FQNEAQ (reference sequence). CDR3 amino acids: CASSPGGGGDTEAFF. CDR3 nucleotides: TGTGCCAGCAGCCCCGGGGGGGGTGGGGACACTGAAGCTTTCTTT.

This chain links TRBV6-6 with TRBJ1-5; D is undetermined. The germline V gene encodes CDR1 MNHNY and CDR2 SVGAGI (reference sequence). The CDR3 consists of 14 residues. V lost 4 bases and J lost 2, with 9 bases in between. DNA of the CDR3: TGTGCCAGCAGTTCCAACGGTGGCAATCAGCCCCAGCATTTT. Translating gives CASSSNGGNQPQHF.

The V gene is TRBV4-1, the J gene TRBJ2-1; D perhaps matches TRBD2 (6 bases). Per germline, CDR1 MGHRA and CDR2 YSYEKL. This CDR3 region has 15 residues. Trimming took 4 bases from V and 2 from J, leaving 12 bases between them. The CDR3 here is CASSLSGQAYNEQFF. The CDR3 region has the DNA TGCGCCAGCAGCCTCAGCGGGCAGGCCTACAATGAGCAGTTCTTC.

The V and J genes are TRBV2 and TRBJ2-5; TRBD2 agrees at 11 bases. Per the germline V gene, CDR1 is SNHLY and CDR2 is FYNNEI. V gave up 3 bases and J gave up 7 bases; unmatched junction bases: 7. This CDR3 contains 15 residues. CDR3 in amino acids: CASSEPGLAGRTQYF. The DNA of the CDR3 is TGTGCCAGCAGTGAGCCCGGACTAGCGGGTAGGACCCAGTACTTC.

CDR3 sequence reads: CASSHHSSYGYTF. In nucleotides, the CDR3 is TGTGCCAGTAGTCACCACAGCAGCTATGGCTACACCTTC. This sequence joins TRBV19 and TRBJ1-2; D gene ambiguous. From germline, CDR1 is LNHDA and CDR2 SQIVND (reference sequence). Trimming cost V 5 bases and J 4 bases, with 11 bases left between them. The CDR3 totals 13 residues.